Listed here are 18 T cell receptor beta chains from one sample, sequenced in a study of radiation and T cells in renal cell carcinoma. The data were produced by immunoSEQ multiplex PCR, yet TCRdb's version contains in-frame clones alone and is incomplete. The sample shows roughly 160,000 clones, about 88% of them seen only once. Time point denoted: blood 4 weeks post-SBRT, at nephrectomy. As to treatment: 15 Gy SBRT to primary tumor, nephrectomy 4 weeks later. This sample comprised blood, obtained from a patient whose treatment included radiotherapy and nephrectomy. The origin of the receptors is a woman aged 45-60 years with renal cell carcinoma.

The chain combines TRBV5-5 with TRBJ1-5, with 7 bases aligning to TRBD1. Trimming removed 1 base from V and 5 bases from J; junction bases left unmatched: 3. CDR3 length: 14 residues. Germline assignment: CDR1 SGHKS and CDR2 YYEKEE (reference sequence). The CDR3 region is CASSLNRGDQPQHF. The CDR3 nucleotides read TGTGCCAGCAGCTTGAACAGGGGTGATCAGCCCCAGCATTTT.

The chain recombines TRBV5-4 with TRBJ2-3; TRBD2 matches 7 bases. The CDR3 contains 15 residues. The V segment lost 3 bases and the J segment 5 bases; nucleotides outside the gene matches: 9. Germline lookup yields CDR1 SGHNT and CDR2 YYREEE (reference sequence). The CDR3 loop reads CASSSGGRGGDTQYF. For the CDR3, the DNA is TGTGCCAGCAGCTCCGGGGGGAGGGGAGGAGATACGCAGTATTTT.

Only one count was recorded for this clone. The CDR3 sequence: CASSLEFWGGGYTF. In nucleotides, the CDR3 is TGTGCCAGCAGCTTAGAGTTTTGGGGTGGTGGCTACACCTTC. The rearrangement joins TRBV7-9 to TRBJ1-2; D is ambiguous. V lost 1 base and J 7 bases, leaving 13 bases between the germline ends. The CDR3 runs to 14 residues. CDR1 is SEHNR and CDR2 is FQNEAQ in the germline V gene (reference sequence).

This rearrangement joins TRBV2 to TRBJ1-1; D is undetermined. The CDR3 spans 13 residues. Germline values: CDR1 SNHLY, CDR2 FYNNEI. Trimming removed 4 bases from V and 8 bases from J, with 14 bases in between. As DNA, the CDR3 is TGTGCCAGCAGTGTTGGCAGGATGGCGGAAGCTTTCTTT. This translates into CASSVGRMAEAFF.

A single count supports this clone. The chain carries TRBV2 and TRBJ2-5; D is perhaps TRBD2 (5 bases). The CDR3 contains 10 residues. Germline V gene data show CDR1 as SNHLY and CDR2 as FYNNEI. The ends were cut back, 8 bases at V and 4 bases at J, with 5 bases in the middle. The CDR3, as DNA: TGTGCCAGCCGGGGAGAGACCCAGTACTTC. It encodes CASRGETQYF.

This clone was detected once. The chain employs TRBV5-1 and TRBJ2-5; possible D gene TRBD2, 6 bases. The germline gives CDR1 SGHRS, CDR2 YFSETQ. The CDR3 sequence is 16 residues long. With 4 bases removed from V and 7 bases from J, the gap between germline ends came to 23 bases. The CDR3 bases are TGCGCCAGCAGCCTAGCCTTCACAGGTCTCGGGGGGACCCAGTACTTC. It yields the protein CASSLAFTGLGGTQYF.

V is TRBV5-4 and J is TRBJ2-5, with TRBD2 matching 13 bases. The J segment lost 6 bases and the V segment lost 0 bases, leaving 5 bases of the junction unmatched. CDR1 and CDR2 (germline): SGHNT, YYREEE (reference sequence). The CDR3 has 16 residues. Here the CDR3 DNA reads TGTGCCAGCAGCTTGGGACTAGCGGGGGGTGAGAAGACCCAGTACTTC. Protein sequence: CASSLGLAGGEKTQYF.

The CDR3 protein is CASSPYRGQRNTEAFF. The CDR3 bases are TGTGCCAGTAGCCCCTATAGGGGACAGAGGAACACTGAAGCTTTCTTT. The rearrangement uses TRBV19 and TRBJ1-1; 7 bases match TRBD1. V lost 6 bases to trimming and J lost 1 base; unmatched junction nucleotides: 11. Germline lookup yields CDR1 LNHDA and CDR2 SQIVND (reference sequence). CDR3 length equals 16 residues.

The gene calls are TRBV9 and TRBJ2-3; 9 bases align to TRBD2. Per germline, CDR1 SGDLS and CDR2 YYNGEE. The CDR3 contains 14 residues. The V gene end was trimmed by 3 bases and the J gene end by 5 bases; junction bases not matched to a gene: 4. CDR3 protein: CASSGQRGVDTQYF. For the CDR3, the DNA is TGTGCCAGCAGCGGGCAGCGGGGGGTAGATACGCAGTATTTT.

The chain couples TRBV7-9 to TRBJ2-1; 9 nucleotides agree with TRBD2. The CDR3 extends over 17 amino acids. The germline CDR1 and CDR2 sequences are SEHNR and FQNEAQ (reference sequence). J lost 0 bases, V lost 2 bases, and 5 bases had no gene match. This CDR3 reads CASSLYAGGTSYNEQFF. CDR3 DNA sequence: TGTGCCAGCAGCTTATACGCGGGGGGGACCTCCTACAATGAGCAGTTCTTC.

This chain links TRBV5-1 with TRBJ2-6, with D maybe TRBD2 (5 bases). The length of the CDR3 is 15 residues. V lost 3 bases, J lost 1 base, and 8 bases lay in between. Germline CDR1 reads SGHRS; CDR2 reads YFSETQ. The CDR3 DNA reads TGCGCCAGCAGCTCAAGGACTTCTGGGGCCAACGTCCTGACTTTC. Its protein product is CASSSRTSGANVLTF.

The gene calls are TRBV5-4 and TRBJ1-1; TRBD1 matches 10 bases. The CDR3 is 15 amino acids. CDR1 and CDR2 (germline): SGHNT, YYREEE (reference sequence). Losses at the gene ends were 4 bases for V and 6 bases for J; bases not matched to a gene: 9. In DNA form, the CDR3 reads TGTGCCAGCAGCCGCGGGGGGACAGGGGTTTCTGAAGCTTTCTTT. Amino acids: CASSRGGTGVSEAFF.

This clone has a handful of counts. CDR3 region: CASSPDGVNTEAFF. In DNA, the CDR3 is TGCGCCAGCAGCCCCGACGGGGTGAACACTGAAGCTTTCTTT. J is TRBJ1-1 and V is TRBV5-1; no clear D. The V and J ends lost 4 bases and 0 bases respectively, with 10 bases between them. The CDR3 runs 14 residues. CDR1 is SGHRS, CDR2 YFSETQ, per germline.

In its sample, this clone was seen once. The chain links TRBV6-6 to TRBJ1-2, with a weak D call TRBD1 (5 bases). The CDR3 loop spans 16 amino acids. The V gene lost 6 bases and the J gene lost 5 bases, with 22 bases spanning the gap. Per germline, CDR1 MNHNY and CDR2 SVGAGI (reference sequence). The CDR3 DNA is TGTGCCAGCAGATCGAGGGGCCGGGAGTGGGATTATGGCTACACCTTC. Translating it yields CASRSRGREWDYGYTF.

The chain is built from TRBV5-5 and TRBJ1-1; unclear D gene. The CDR3 loop spans 14 amino acids. V lost 1 base to trimming and J lost 1 base, with 8 bases between them. The V gene's germline CDR1 is SGHKS and CDR2 YYEKEE (reference sequence). CDR3 loop: CASSLFAGNTEAFF. Here the CDR3 DNA reads TGTGCCAGCAGCTTGTTCGCGGGGAACACTGAAGCTTTCTTT.

Remarks on this clone: This same CDR3 is encoded by further DNA sequences in the sample. The V and J genes are TRBV18 and TRBJ1-2; TRBD1 aligns across 8 bases. J lost 5 bases, V lost 3 bases, and 2 bases had no gene match. Germline V CDR1 and CDR2: KGHSH, LQKENI. The length of the CDR3 is 13 residues. The CDR3 spells CASSPTGEYGYTF. The CDR3 DNA reads as TGTGCCAGCTCACCGACAGGGGAGTATGGCTACACCTTC. Full variable domain (remainder filled in from reference TRBV18 and TRBJ1-2): NAGVMQNPRHLVRRRGQEARLRCSPMKGHSHVYWYRQLPEEGLKFMVYLQKENIIDESGMPKERFSAEFPKEGPSILRIQQVVRGDSAAYFCASSPTGEYGYTFGSGTRLTVV.

The rearrangement joins TRBV4-2 to TRBJ2-1, with 8 bases identical to TRBD1. The trim removed 1 base at V and 2 bases at J, leaving 1 base unmatched. The CDR3 loop spans 15 amino acids. Germline lookup yields CDR1 LGHNA and CDR2 YNFKEQ. This CDR3 is CASSQGGQAYNEQFF. CDR3 DNA sequence: TGTGCCAGCAGCCAAGGGGGACAGGCCTACAATGAGCAGTTCTTC.

This rearrangement joins TRBV5-1 to TRBJ1-1; D gene uncertain. V was pared by 0 bases and J by 5 bases, with 8 bases between. CDR1 SGHRS and CDR2 YFSETQ come from the germline V gene. The CDR3 length is 13 residues. CDR3 sequence (DNA): TGCGCCAGCAGCTTGGACCGGCGGACTGAAGCTTTCTTT. Its protein product is CASSLDRRTEAFF.